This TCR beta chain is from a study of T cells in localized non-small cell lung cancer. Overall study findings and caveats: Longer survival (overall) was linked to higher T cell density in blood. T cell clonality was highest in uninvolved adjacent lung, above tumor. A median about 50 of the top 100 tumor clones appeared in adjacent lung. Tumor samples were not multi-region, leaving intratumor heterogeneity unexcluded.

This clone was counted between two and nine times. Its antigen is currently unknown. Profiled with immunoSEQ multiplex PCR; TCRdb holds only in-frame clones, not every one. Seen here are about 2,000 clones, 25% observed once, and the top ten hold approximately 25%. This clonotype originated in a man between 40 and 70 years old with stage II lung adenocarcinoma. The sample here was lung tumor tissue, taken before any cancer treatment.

The CDR3 spells CASSKDRVVHEQFF. In DNA, the CDR3 is TGTGCCAGCAGCAAGGACAGGGTTGTCCATGAGCAGTTCTTC. The chain carries TRBV7-7 and TRBJ2-1; 8 positions match TRBD1. With 5 bases clipped from V and 8 bases from J, the junction kept 8 bases outside the gene matches. Germline V gene data show CDR1 as SSHAT and CDR2 as FNYEAQ (reference sequence). The CDR3 totals 14 residues.